One and the same sample provided the 19 T cell receptor beta chains below, sequenced in a study of beta chain features in type 1 diabetes (dated 2018 in TCRdb). The library was obtained by the immunoSEQ multiplex PCR assay. The entire amount of isolated RNA was reverse transcribed using the High Capacity cDNA Reverse Transcription Kit, so the sequenced TCRB transcripts were expressed ones. Held by TCRdb, this immuneACCESS table contains in-frame sequences only and omits some clones. Under half of the omission traces to an unresolved V gene where checked; the cause of the rest is unknown. Across this sample there are around 58,000 clones, with 59% seen only once. Of the sample, roughly 2% falls within the top ten clones. Sequences were obtained from Tregs from blood. The cell subset or site label on this specimen signifies: regulatory CD4+ T cells. The source is a woman aged 18-30 years in good health.

The rearrangement joins TRBV27 to TRBJ2-2, with 10 bases identical to TRBD2. The CDR3 has 15 residues. Germline trimming cut 4 bases from V and 3 bases from J; bases unmatched to any gene: 2. Germline values: CDR1 MNHEY, CDR2 SMNVEV (reference sequence). CDR3 bases: TGTGCCAGCAGTTACCTAGCGGGAGACACCGGGGAGCTGTTTTTT. Protein sequence: CASSYLAGDTGELFF.

In this sample, this clone turned up a few times. The chain is built from TRBV5-1 and TRBJ2-1; 10 positions match TRBD2. This CDR3 is 15 amino acids long. Germline-derived CDR1 and CDR2 are SGHRS and YFSETQ. V lost 4 bases, J lost 6 bases, and 7 bases stayed unmatched. The CDR3 nucleotides are TGCGCCAGCAGCCCCCCGGGACTAGCGTCCAATGAGCAGTTCTTC. It codes for CASSPPGLASNEQFF.

The J gene is TRBJ2-3, the V gene TRBV10-3; possible D gene TRBD2, 7 bases. The CDR3 has 15 residues. Per germline, CDR1 ENHRY and CDR2 SYGVKD. Trimming left V 0 bases short and J 1 base short, with 8 bases between. DNA of the CDR3: TGTGCCATCAGTGAGTCCGGGGGGCGCACAGATACGCAGTATTTT. It specifies CAISESGGRTDTQYF.

This chain uses TRBV19 with TRBJ1-1, with TRBD1 identical over 8 bases. The V gene end was trimmed by 3 bases and the J gene end by 5 bases; junction bases not matched to a gene: 8. CDR1 is LNHDA, CDR2 SQIVND, per germline (reference sequence). The CDR3 consists of 15 residues. The DNA of the CDR3 is TGTGCCAGTAGTATTCCACAGGGGGGAGCGACTGAAGCTTTCTTT. Protein product: CASSIPQGGATEAFF.

This chain uses TRBV9 with TRBJ2-2, with 7 positions matching TRBD1. The CDR3 runs to 15 residues. The germline CDR1 and CDR2 sequences are SGDLS and YYNGEE. V was pared by 7 bases and J by 3 bases, with 9 bases of the junction left unmatched. The CDR3 DNA reads as TGTGCCAGCCGCGAGGGGGCTGGATACACCGGGGAGCTGTTTTTT. This sequence encodes CASREGAGYTGELFF.

This chain connects TRBV5-5 to TRBJ2-1, with TRBD2 identical over 13 bases. Germline CDR1 reads SGHKS; CDR2 reads YYEKEE (reference sequence). The CDR3 length is 14 residues. V was pared by 2 bases and J by 8 bases, with 1 base of the junction left unmatched. The CDR3 region has the DNA TGTGCCAGCAGCTTTGGACTAGCGGGAGATGAGCAGTTCTTC. As protein: CASSFGLAGDEQFF.

The chain has TRBV5-1 and TRBJ2-7; 10 bases line up with TRBD2. V trimming: 0 bases; J trimming: 7 bases; junction bases outside the gene matches: 13. The germline CDR1 and CDR2 sequences are SGHRS and YFSETQ. The CDR3 is 17 amino acids. The CDR3 sequence is CASSLVRLAGDLTEQYF. For the CDR3, the DNA is TGCGCCAGCAGCTTGGTTCGGCTAGCGGGGGACCTAACGGAGCAGTACTTC.

The J gene is TRBJ2-5, the V gene TRBV6-1; a weak D match, TRBD2 (6 bases). With 6 bases removed from V and 0 bases from J, the gap between germline ends came to 11 bases. This CDR3 contains 14 residues. The V gene's germline CDR1 is MNHNS and CDR2 SASEGT. For the CDR3, the DNA is TGTGCCAGCAGATTCCGGGACTACCAAGAGACCCAGTACTTC. This translates into CASRFRDYQETQYF.

The chain couples TRBV19 to TRBJ1-1; TRBD1 matches 9 bases. Germline CDR1 is LNHDA and CDR2 is SQIVND (reference sequence). The J segment lost 0 bases and the V segment lost 6 bases, leaving 5 bases of the junction unmatched. CDR3 length: 15 amino acids. The CDR3 region is CASSWDRAMNTEAFF. CDR3 nucleotide sequence: TGTGCCAGTAGCTGGGACAGGGCTATGAACACTGAAGCTTTCTTT.

This chain uses TRBV5-6 with TRBJ2-2; unclear D gene. Germline V gene sequence: CDR1 SGHDT, CDR2 YYEEEE. V lost 3 bases, J lost 1 base, and 4 bases lay in between. There are 13 residues in the CDR3. Here the CDR3 reads CASSSMNTGELFF. The CDR3 DNA follows: TGTGCCAGCAGCTCCATGAACACCGGGGAGCTGTTTTTT.

V gene TRBV18 combines with J gene TRBJ2-7, with 9 bases identical to TRBD1. V dropped 6 bases and J dropped 2; count of bases not matched to a gene: 8. The CDR3 runs 15 residues. Looked up from germline, CDR1 is KGHSH and CDR2 is LQKENI. This CDR3 is CASSQQGAITYEQYF. The CDR3 coding sequence is TGTGCCAGCTCCCAACAGGGGGCTATTACCTACGAGCAGTACTTC.

V and J are TRBV5-1 and TRBJ2-1; 7 bases align to TRBD2. The J segment lost 0 bases and the V segment lost 0 bases, leaving 6 bases of the junction unmatched. The CDR3 consists of 17 residues. Per germline, CDR1 SGHRS and CDR2 YFSETQ. Written as DNA, the CDR3 is TGCGCCAGCAGCTTGGCGTTTCTAGCGGTCTCCTACAATGAGCAGTTCTTC. It specifies CASSLAFLAVSYNEQFF.

The CDR3 loop is CSVDVDRGGNQPQHF. As DNA, the CDR3 is TGCAGCGTTGACGTGGACAGGGGAGGAAATCAGCCCCAGCATTTT. The chain joins TRBV29-1 to TRBJ1-5; TRBD1 matches at 9 bases. The J segment lost 4 bases and the V segment lost 3 bases, leaving 7 bases of the junction unmatched. The CDR3 spans 15 residues. Germline-derived CDR1 and CDR2 are SQVTM and ANQGSEA.

This clone was seen a handful of times. CDR3 nucleotides: TGCGCCAGCAGCTTCCGACTAGCGGGGGGCAATGAGCAGTTCTTC. Translating gives CASSFRLAGGNEQFF. The chain joins TRBV5-1 to TRBJ2-1; 13 nucleotides agree with TRBD2. CDR3 size: 15 residues. The V and J ends lost 2 bases and 6 bases, in that order; junction bases with no gene match: 2. In germline, CDR1 is SGHRS, CDR2 YFSETQ.

This sequence joins TRBV14 and TRBJ1-2; D is uncertain. The CDR3 spans 14 residues. The germline V and J ends were trimmed by 1 base and 6 bases, with 12 bases remaining between them. CDR1 and CDR2 from the germline V gene are SGHDN and FVKESK. As DNA, the CDR3 is TGTGCCAGCAGCCAAGCGGGAATTGGTGATGGCTACACCTTC. It yields the protein CASSQAGIGDGYTF. The whole variable domain, filled in from reference TRBV14 and TRBJ1-2, reads EAGVTQFPSHSVIEKGQTVTLRCDPISGHDNLYWYRRVMGKEIKFLLHFVKESKQDESGMPNNRFLAERTGGTYSTLKVQPAELEDSGVYFCASSQAGIGDGYTFGSGTRLTVV.

The chain uses TRBV5-1 and TRBJ2-7; perhaps TRBD2 as D (6 bases). Germline-derived CDR1 and CDR2 are SGHRS and YFSETQ. V lost 4 bases to trimming and J lost 0 bases, with 14 bases between them. The CDR3 totals 15 residues. The CDR3 region is CASSVPGTYSYEQYF. For the CDR3, the DNA is TGCGCCAGCAGCGTACCCGGGACTTACTCCTACGAGCAGTACTTC.

V is TRBV5-1 and J is TRBJ2-6; tentative D call: TRBD2 (6 bases). Trimming took off 3 bases at V and 3 bases at J, with 10 bases between the two ends. The CDR3 spans 15 residues. Germline CDR1 reads SGHRS; CDR2 reads YFSETQ. The CDR3: CASSWGVGGANVLTF. Here the CDR3 DNA reads TGCGCCAGCAGCTGGGGGGTCGGTGGGGCCAACGTCCTGACTTTC.

The V and J genes are TRBV5-1 and TRBJ1-6; 7 bases are a match to TRBD1. The CDR3 is made up of 16 amino acids. Germline CDR1 is SGHRS and CDR2 is YFSETQ. J lost 9 bases, V lost 0 bases, and 9 bases had no gene match. The CDR3 protein is CASSLGLRGQSSPLHF. The CDR3 DNA follows: TGCGCCAGCAGCTTGGGCCTTAGGGGGCAAAGTTCACCCCTCCACTTT.

This chain connects TRBV2 to TRBJ1-1; 10 bases agree with TRBD1. Per the germline V gene, CDR1 is SNHLY and CDR2 is FYNNEI. The CDR3 is made up of 18 amino acids. V shed 4 bases, J shed 0 bases, and the junction held 11 bases outside the gene matches. The DNA of the CDR3 is TGTGCCAGCAGTGGAGGGTTAGGGACAGGGGAGATGAACACTGAAGCTTTCTTT. Translated, it gives CASSGGLGTGEMNTEAFF. Combining the CDR3 with reference TRBV2 and TRBJ1-1 gives the whole variable domain EPEVTQTPSHQVTQMGQEVILRCVPISNHLYFYWYRQILGQKVEFLVSFYNNEISEKSEIFDDQFSVERPDGSNFTLKIRSTKLEDSAMYFCASSGGLGTGEMNTEAFFGQGTRLTVV.